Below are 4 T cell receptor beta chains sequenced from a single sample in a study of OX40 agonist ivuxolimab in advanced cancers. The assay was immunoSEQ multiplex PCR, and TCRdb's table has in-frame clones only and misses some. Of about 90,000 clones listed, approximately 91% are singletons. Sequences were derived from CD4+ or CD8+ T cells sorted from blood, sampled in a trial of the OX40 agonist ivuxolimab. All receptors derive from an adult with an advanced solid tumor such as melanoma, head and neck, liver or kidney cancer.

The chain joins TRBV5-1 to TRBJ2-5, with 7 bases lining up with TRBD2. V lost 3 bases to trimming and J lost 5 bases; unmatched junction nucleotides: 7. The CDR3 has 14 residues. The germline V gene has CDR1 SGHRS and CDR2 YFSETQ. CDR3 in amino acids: CASSSEAGRETQYF. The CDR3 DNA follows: TGCGCCAGCAGCTCCGAAGCGGGAAGGGAGACCCAGTACTTC.

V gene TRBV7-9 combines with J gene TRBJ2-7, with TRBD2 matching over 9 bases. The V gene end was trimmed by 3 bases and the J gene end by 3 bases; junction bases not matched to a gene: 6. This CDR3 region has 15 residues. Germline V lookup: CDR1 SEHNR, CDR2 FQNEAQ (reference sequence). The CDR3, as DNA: TGTGCCAGCAGCTTGGGTCAGACTAGCGGCTACGAGCAGTACTTC. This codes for CASSLGQTSGYEQYF.

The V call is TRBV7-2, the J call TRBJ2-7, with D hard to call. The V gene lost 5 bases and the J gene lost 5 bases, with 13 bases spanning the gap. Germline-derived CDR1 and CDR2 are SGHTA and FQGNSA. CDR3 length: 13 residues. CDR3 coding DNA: TGTGCCAGCAGCACACCCCCGTCCAACGAGCAGTACTTC. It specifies CASSTPPSNEQYF.

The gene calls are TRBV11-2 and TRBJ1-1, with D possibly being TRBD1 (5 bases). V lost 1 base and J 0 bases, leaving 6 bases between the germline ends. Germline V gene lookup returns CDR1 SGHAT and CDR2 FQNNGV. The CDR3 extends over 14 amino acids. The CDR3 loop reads CASSLGTMNTEAFF. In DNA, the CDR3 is TGTGCCAGCAGCTTAGGGACAATGAACACTGAAGCTTTCTTT.